This T cell receptor beta chain was documented in a study of Ad26.COV2.S vaccination and SARS-CoV-2 variants (dated by TCRdb to the early 2020s). Broadly, across the study: Vaccine-arm donors came from COV1001, a multicentre, randomized, double-blind, placebo-controlled phase I-IIa trial of Ad26.COV2.S in healthy adults. Ad26.COV2.S was administered intramuscularly at 5 x 10^10 or 1 x 10^11 viral particles, either as a single shot or as two shots given 56 days apart. Sequencing of the TCRbeta repertoire served to evaluate the specificity and breadth of SARS-CoV-2-reactive T cell receptors following Ad26.COV2.S vaccination. The TCR-sequenced set comprised approximately 32 samples: around 20 Ad26.COV2.S vaccine recipients, 5 placebo recipients and 8 SARS-CoV-2 convalescent individuals. Trial participants were randomized into five groups of five: low-dose or high-dose Ad26.COV2.S given once or twice, or placebo on both occasions. Investigators did not know the trial group allocation while performing experiments and assessing outcomes.

Per the publication, the treatment or condition label means: some 20 received Ad26.COV2.S at low or high dose, single or two shots; several received placebo; per-sample allocation not given. Repertoires of vaccine and placebo recipients were sequenced from samples collected on day 63 after the first injection. Between 29 July and 7 August 2020, Cohort 1b enrolled some 25 adults aged 18-55 years at one site in Boston, USA. Ad26.COV2.S was a replication-incompetent adenovirus type 26 vector expressing a prefusion-stabilized SARS-CoV-2 spike protein from the original Wuhan strain. Overall study outcomes, separate from this receptor: The authors noted that the TCR breadth and depth analyses may have underestimated total T cell responses. Comparable non-spike TCR breadth was observed between vaccine and placebo recipients, consistent with only spike being contained in the vaccine. Compared with placebo recipients, Ad26.COV2.S recipients showed higher spike-specific TCR breadth (P = 0.0014). Comparing responses between vaccine doses or regimens was not something the study was powered to do. After vaccination, spike-specific CD8+ and CD4+ T cell responses were reported to show substantial breadth.

On this clone itself: It has no known antigen specificity. Qualities for individual bases were not recorded, and no much larger clone is one base off.

Reading the germline V gene gives CDR1 MDHEN and CDR2 SYDVKM. The CDR3 spans 15 residues, from the cysteine through the phenylalanine. The retained sequence is limited to the CDR3, 45 bases, with the frame set at the first base. For this chain, trimming is 2 bases at the V end and 7 bases at the J end, and the number of junction bases without a gene match is 3. The immunoSEQ Assay was the method used to sequence TCRbeta CDR3 regions. After extraction, genomic DNA underwent amplification by bias-controlled multiplex PCR, followed by high-throughput sequencing. Per the source publication's procedure: To quantify the absolute abundance of each unique TCRbeta CDR3 region, sequences were collapsed and filtered. T cell fraction was estimated by normalizing TCRbeta template counts to usable DNA, with usable DNA measured through amplification of reference genes found in all nucleated cells. Repertoire TCRs were annotated as SARS-CoV-2-specific by exact matching of V gene, CDR3 amino acid sequence and J gene to a known reactive TCR set. The reference SARS-CoV-2 TCR set was obtained from MIRA and was filtered for enrichment in COVID-19-positive ImmuneCODE repertoires, whereby public or cross-reactive TCRs were removed. Using the MIRA antigens, annotated TCRs were further analysed by specific ORF or by position within an ORF. Depth was the summed frequency of annotated unique rearrangements, while breadth was defined as annotated unique rearrangements over total unique productive rearrangements. Two-sided Wilcoxon rank-sum tests were applied when comparing TCR breadth between groups. This immuneACCESS table, as held by TCRdb, lists in-frame sequences with V and J called but not all clones. Of the missing ones, under half trace to an unresolved V gene in checked studies; the others have no known cause. V and J calls and clone size are given by that table; D and trimming were obtained from the DNA. The sample table lists 380,000 or so clones, less than 90% of them with a count of one. The ten top clones hold about 10% of the sample.

This receptor was identified in a person aged 18 to 59 who received the Ad26.COV2.S COVID-19 vaccine or a placebo. The sequence is built from TRBV28 and TRBJ1-6; 9 central nucleotides agree with TRBD1. The source was peripheral blood, collected in a trial of Ad26.COV2.S vaccine versus placebo. CDR3 reads: CASSLTTGGNSPLHF. The sequence in DNA is TGTGCCAGCAGTTTAACGACAGGGGGAAATTCACCCCTCCACTTT.